Below, 19 T cell receptor beta chains from the same sample are listed, as sequenced in a study of T cells in Graves' hyperthyroidism and ophthalmopathy. RNA transcripts provided the source from which TCR beta CDR3 regions were amplified. HTBI primers were employed in a first-round RT-PCR of the TCR CDR3. TCRdb re-called the multiplex PCR reads through MiXCR, storing one row per CDR3 protein. This repertoire shows hundreds of thousands of distinct CDR3 sequences, approximately 15% found once; its top ten account for under 20%. The material sequenced was blood. The receptors here all came from a woman aged 18-29 years with Graves' hyperthyroidism.

This rearrangement joins TRBV12-3 or TRBV12-4 to TRBJ2-2; TRBD1 matches at 7 bases. V shed 6 bases, J shed 4 bases, and the junction held 8 bases outside the gene matches. CDR3 size: 15 residues. CDR3 sequence (DNA): TGTGCCAGCAGCCACAGGGGTCCGGGCACCGGGGAGCTGTTTTTT. It codes for CASSHRGPGTGELFF.

The chain joins TRBV28 to TRBJ2-6, with D perhaps matching TRBD1 (5 bases). Germline V gives CDR1 MDHEN, CDR2 SYDVKM. Deletions cut 3 bases from V and 1 base from J, with 13 bases between. There are 17 residues in the CDR3. The CDR3 bases are TGTGCCAGCAGTTTGCGCGGACAAACTTCTGGGGCCAACGTCCTGACTTTC. Translated, it gives CASSLRGQTSGANVLTF.

This clonotype occurred once. This rearrangement joins TRBV19 to TRBJ1-6; tentatively, D is TRBD1 (6 bases). This CDR3 has 15 residues. Germline values: CDR1 LNHDA, CDR2 SQIVND (reference sequence). Between the trimmed V and J ends, which lost 4 bases and 10 bases, there was a span of 17 bases. The CDR3 nucleotides are TGTGCCAGTAGTAAAGGGGGATCGGCAGGGTCACCCCTCCACTTT. Protein product: CASSKGGSAGSPLHF.

In its sample, this clonotype was seen a few times. The chain employs TRBV24-1 and TRBJ2-1, with 7 bases fitting TRBD1. Trimming took 1 base from V and 1 from J; bases not matched to a gene: 3. The CDR3 has 16 residues. CDR1 and CDR2 from the germline V gene are KGHDR and SFDVKD. The CDR3 reads CATSDLQGPSYNEQFF. The CDR3 DNA follows: TGTGCCACCAGTGATTTACAGGGGCCATCCTACAATGAGCAGTTCTTC.

The table lists this clonotype with many counts. The chain is built from TRBV6-2 or TRBV6-3 and TRBJ1-1; D not certain. The CDR3 loop spans 13 amino acids. V was pared by 2 bases and J by 4 bases, with 8 bases between. Germline V lookup: CDR1 MNHEY, CDR2 SVGEGT. The CDR3 loop is CASSYEEVTEAFF. CDR3 coding DNA: TGTGCCAGCAGTTACGAGGAGGTCACTGAAGCTTTCTTT.

In regard to this clonotype: The junction does not match germline at one end; this may be a read error. The chain carries TRBV7-7 and TRBJ2-7; TRBD1 aligns across 9 bases. The V gene's germline CDR1 is SSHAT and CDR2 FNYEAQ (reference sequence). This CDR3 contains 14 residues. The CDR3 reads CASSTGTGSHEQYF. The DNA for the CDR3 is TGTGCTAGCAGCACCGGGACAGGGTCCCACGAGCAGTACTTC.

This clonotype appeared a few times. The genes are TRBV18 and TRBJ1-4; possibly TRBD1 for D (6 bases). The germline V gene has CDR1 KGHSH and CDR2 LQKENI. V was trimmed by 3 bases and J by 8 bases, leaving 16 bases between them. CDR3 length: 15 residues. The CDR3 is CASSPPGTRGEKLFF. CDR3 bases: TGTGCCAGCTCACCGCCCGGGACGAGGGGGGAAAAACTGTTTTTT. The complete variable domain, with remaining parts taken from reference TRBV18 and TRBJ1-4, reads NAGVMQNPRHLVRRRGQEARLRCSPMKGHSHVYWYRQLPEEGLKFMVYLQKENIIDESGMPKERFSAEFPKEGPSILRIQQVVRGDSAAYFCASSPPGTRGEKLFFGSGTQLSVL.

This clonotype showed up many times. The chain recombines TRBV20-1 with TRBJ1-1; 9 bases match TRBD1. CDR1 and CDR2 (germline): DFQATT, SNEGSKA (reference sequence). The CDR3 runs 13 residues. J gave up 8 bases and V 6 bases, and 10 bases lay outside the gene matches. CDR3 DNA sequence: TGCAGTGCCCATTCCCCGGGACAGGGAGAAGCTTTCTTT. Translation: CSAHSPGQGEAFF.

This clonotype was seen many times. The V and J genes are TRBV20-1 and TRBJ1-6; tentative D call: TRBD1 (5 bases). The CDR3 is 14 amino acids. V was cut by 6 bases and J by 6 bases, with 15 bases left in between. CDR1 DFQATT and CDR2 SNEGSKA come from the germline V gene (reference sequence). CDR3 loop: CSAHQGRINSPLHF. The CDR3 region has the DNA TGCAGTGCGCATCAGGGACGGATTAATTCACCCCTCCACTTT.

As DNA, the CDR3 is TGTGCCAGTAGGTCTCCCGGAAGCACCGGGGAGCTGTTTTTT. This encodes CASRSPGSTGELFF. The V gene is TRBV19, the J gene TRBJ2-2; D gene ambiguous. Germline lookup yields CDR1 LNHDA and CDR2 SQIVND (reference sequence). The CDR3 is 14 residues long. V was trimmed by 6 bases and J by 4 bases, leaving 12 bases between them.

This clonotype came up many times. This chain links TRBV10-2 with TRBJ1-6, with unresolved D. The CDR3 runs to 13 residues. Trimming took 0 bases from V and 7 from J, leaving 4 bases between them. CDR1 WSHSY and CDR2 SAAADI come from the germline V gene. CDR3 amino acids: CASSESKNSPLHF. DNA for the CDR3: TGCGCCAGCAGTGAGTCAAAGAATTCACCCCTCCACTTT.

This clonotype was found a few times. V usage is TRBV4-1 and J usage is TRBJ2-7; D remains unclear. Looked up from germline, CDR1 is MGHRA and CDR2 is YSYEKL. The CDR3 covers 13 residues. Deletions cut 3 bases from V and 1 base from J, with 7 bases between. The CDR3: CASSQGISYEQYF. The CDR3 DNA follows: TGCGCCAGCAGCCAGGGGATTTCCTACGAGCAGTACTTC.

The V call is TRBV5-8, the J call TRBJ2-5, with 10 positions matching TRBD2. From germline, CDR1 is SGHTS and CDR2 YDEGEE. V was clipped by 4 bases and J by 6 bases; unmatched bases: 9. This CDR3 comprises 15 residues. CDR3 protein: CASSPVAGGRKTQYF. The DNA for the CDR3 is TGTGCCAGCAGCCCCGTAGCGGGGGGTAGGAAGACCCAGTACTTC.

This chain links TRBV11-2 with TRBJ2-5; D gene unclear. V was pared by 7 bases and J by 3 bases, with 15 bases between. CDR1 is SGHAT and CDR2 is FQNNGV in the germline V gene. The CDR3 covers 14 residues. CDR3 sequence: CASTNGPREETQYF. The CDR3 bases are TGTGCCAGCACCAATGGTCCAAGAGAAGAGACCCAGTACTTC.

This clonotype was counted many times. CDR3 bases: TGTGCCAGCAGATGGATAGCGGGGGCAACCTACGAGCAGTACTTC. It yields the protein CASRWIAGATYEQYF. The chain combines TRBV7-2 with TRBJ2-7, with 9 bases fitting TRBD2. The CDR3 has 15 amino acids. Germline trimming cut 6 bases from V and 2 bases from J; bases unmatched to any gene: 8. Germline CDR1 and CDR2: SGHTA and FQGNSA.

This clonotype was found many times. This chain connects TRBV20-1 to TRBJ2-7, with 7 positions matching TRBD1. V lost 3 bases to trimming and J lost 4 bases; unmatched junction nucleotides: 3. The CDR3 runs 12 residues. CDR1 DFQATT and CDR2 SNEGSKA come from the germline V gene (reference sequence). As DNA, the CDR3 is TGCAGTGCTAGCCAGGGGGTATACGAGCAGTACTTC. This codes for CSASQGVYEQYF.

This clonotype was observed many times. This chain connects TRBV5-1 to TRBJ2-1; the match to TRBD2 covers 12 bases. The trim removed 5 bases at V and 7 bases at J, leaving 7 bases unmatched. This CDR3 comprises 15 residues. Germline assignment: CDR1 SGHRS and CDR2 YFSETQ. CDR3 DNA sequence: TGCGCCAGCAGAGATCGGCTAGCGGGAGGGAATGAGCAGTTCTTC. Its protein product is CASRDRLAGGNEQFF.

Many counts were recorded for this clonotype. The genes are TRBV12-3 or TRBV12-4 and TRBJ1-1, with D perhaps TRBD1 (6 bases). The CDR3 is made up of 16 amino acids. V gave up 3 bases and J gave up 3 bases, with 17 bases separating them. CDR3 DNA: TGTGCCAGCAGTTTCCCAACAGGGACTTGGGACACTGAAGCTTTCTTT. It specifies CASSFPTGTWDTEAFF.

V is TRBV12-3 or TRBV12-4 and J is TRBJ1-2; D is possibly TRBD1 (5 bases). V lost 5 bases, J lost 6 bases, and 13 bases lay in between. There are 13 residues in the CDR3. CDR3: CASSLLQADGYTF. The CDR3 nucleotides are TGTGCCAGCAGTCTTTTACAGGCCGATGGCTACACCTTC.